The rows below give T cell receptor beta chains drawn from one sample of a study of blood T cells in healthy people across ages. Via MiXCR, TCRdb re-called the 5' RACE reads, giving one row per CDR3 protein. The sample consists of fewer than 800,000 distinct CDR3 sequences, 32% of them appearing once. The sequenced sample was blood. The receptors here all came from a woman of 80 years or more in good health. The CDR3 runs from the conserved cysteine through the conserved F or W. A D gene is named only where the DNA matches it firmly. Expanded clones are given a class, and other clones once, few, many or no size at all.

TRBJ2-5 NA NA TRBV10-2 CASSVFFSTAEQETQYF TGCGCCAGCAGTGTTTTTTTTTCTACGGCGGAACAAGAGACCCAGTACTTC
TRBJ2-5 NA NA TRBV20-1 CSAISGLLQYF TGCAGTGCTATTTCCGGTCTGCTGCAGTACTTC
TRBJ2-1 TRBD2 once TRBV10-2 CASSNGLAGVNEQFF TGCGCCAGCAGTAACGGACTAGCGGGAGTCAATGAGCAGTTCTTC
TRBJ1-5 NA many TRBV6-5 CASSPRTGGLNQPQHF TGTGCCAGCAGTCCCCGGACTGGGGGTCTAAATCAGCCCCAGCATTTT
TRBJ2-1 NA many TRBV6-1 CASSEVGGPNEQFF TGTGCCAGCAGTGAGGTCGGGGGACCGAATGAGCAGTTCTTC
TRBJ2-7 TRBD1 NA TRBV20-1 CSAPGTGIGEQYF TGCAGTGCTCCCGGGACAGGGATCGGCGAGCAGTACTTC
TRBJ1-2 NA few TRBV20-1 CSARARDAYGYTF TGCAGTGCTAGAGCCAGGGACGCCTATGGCTACACCTTC
TRBJ1-2 TRBD1 many TRBV5-1 CASSLDRDSNYGYTF TGCGCCAGCAGCTTGGACCGGGACAGTAACTATGGCTACACCTTC
TRBJ2-3 NA many TRBV6-6 CASSYKDTQYF TGTGCCAGCAGTTACAAGGATACGCAGTATTTT
TRBJ1-2 NA NA TRBV30 CAWSEGGRALSGYTF TGTGCCTGGAGCGAGGGGGGCAGGGCCCTATCGGGCTACACCTTC
TRBJ2-5 NA NA TRBV5-6 CASSLRPYGNPQETQYF TGTGCCAGCAGCTTGCGGCCATACGGCAATCCCCAAGAGACCCAGTACTTC
TRBJ1-2 NA many TRBV20-1 CSADPYNYGYTF TGCAGTGCTGACCCCTATAACTATGGCTACACCTTC
TRBJ1-4 NA many TRBV30 CAWSVNEKLFF TGTGCCTGGTCTGTTAATGAAAAACTGTTTTTT
TRBJ2-7 NA many TRBV20-1 CSATVGDYEQYF TGCAGTGCTACCGTCGGAGACTACGAGCAGTACTTC
TRBJ1-5 TRBD1 NA TRBV7-9 CASSSQGDSNQPQHF TGTGCCAGCAGCTCGCAGGGGGATAGCAATCAGCCCCAGCATTTT
TRBJ1-6 TRBD1 NA TRBV5-1 CASSPGTGGISPLHF TGCGCCAGCAGCCCAGGGACAGGGGGAATTTCACCCCTCCACTTT
TRBJ2-7 TRBD1 NA TRBV12-3/TRBV12-4 CASSRTGGWVHEQYF TGTGCCAGCAGTCGGACAGGAGGTTGGGTCCACGAGCAGTACTTC